The clone carrying this TCR beta chain occurred once. The data are from a study of T cell changes during pregnancy in multiple sclerosis. The repertoire was sequenced with immunoSEQ multiplex PCR; TCRdb's copy has only in-frame clones and lacks some. The sample consists of roughly 68,000 clones, roughly nine tenths of them appearing once. Germline V gene lookup returns CDR1 MRHNA and CDR2 SNTAGT. This CDR3 region has 14 residues. Trimming cost V 8 bases and J 3 bases; bases outside gene matches: 7. This chain uses TRBV6-4 with TRBJ1-1; 9 nucleotides line up with TRBD1. This TCR derives from a female donor in good health, enrolled as a control in a pregnancy study. The input for sequencing was peripheral blood, taken in the second trimester of pregnancy. CDR3 amino acids: CASPRTGADTEAFF. In DNA, the CDR3 is TGTGCCAGCCCTAGGACAGGGGCGGACACTGAAGCTTTCTTT.